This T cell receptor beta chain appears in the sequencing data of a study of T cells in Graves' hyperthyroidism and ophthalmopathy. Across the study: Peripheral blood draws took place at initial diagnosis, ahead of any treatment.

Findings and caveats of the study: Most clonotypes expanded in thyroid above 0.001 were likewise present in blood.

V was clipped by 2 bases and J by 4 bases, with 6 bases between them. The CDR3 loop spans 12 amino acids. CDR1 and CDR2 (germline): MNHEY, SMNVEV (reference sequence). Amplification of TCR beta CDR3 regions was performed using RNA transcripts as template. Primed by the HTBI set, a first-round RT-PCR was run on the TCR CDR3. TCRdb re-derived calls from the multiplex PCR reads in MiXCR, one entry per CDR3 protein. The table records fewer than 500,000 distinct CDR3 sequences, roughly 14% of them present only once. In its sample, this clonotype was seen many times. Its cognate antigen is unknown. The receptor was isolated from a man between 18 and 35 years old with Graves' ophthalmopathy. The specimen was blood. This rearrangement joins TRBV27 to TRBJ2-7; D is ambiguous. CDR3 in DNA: TGTGCCAGCAGTTTAGTATATTACGAGCAGTACTTC. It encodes CASSLVYYEQYF.